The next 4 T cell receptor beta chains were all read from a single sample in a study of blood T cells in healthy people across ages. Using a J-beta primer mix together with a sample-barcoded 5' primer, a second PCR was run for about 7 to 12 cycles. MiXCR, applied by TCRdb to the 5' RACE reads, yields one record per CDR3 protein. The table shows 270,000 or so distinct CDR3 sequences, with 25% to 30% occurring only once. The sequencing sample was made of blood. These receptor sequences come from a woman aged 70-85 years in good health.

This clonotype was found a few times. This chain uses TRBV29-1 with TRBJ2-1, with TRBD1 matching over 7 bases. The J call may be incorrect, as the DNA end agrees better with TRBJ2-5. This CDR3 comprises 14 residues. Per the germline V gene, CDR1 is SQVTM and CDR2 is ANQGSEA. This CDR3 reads CSVRNRGSRETQYF. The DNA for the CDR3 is TGCAGCGTTAGAAACAGGGGTAGTAGAGAGACCCAGTACTTC.

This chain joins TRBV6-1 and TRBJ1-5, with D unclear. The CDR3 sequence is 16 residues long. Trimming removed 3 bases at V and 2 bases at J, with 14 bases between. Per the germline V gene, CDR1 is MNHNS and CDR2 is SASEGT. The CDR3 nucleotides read TGTGCCAGCAGTGACCCGGGCCCAAGCGGCAATCAGCCCCAGCATTTT. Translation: CASSDPGPSGNQPQHF.

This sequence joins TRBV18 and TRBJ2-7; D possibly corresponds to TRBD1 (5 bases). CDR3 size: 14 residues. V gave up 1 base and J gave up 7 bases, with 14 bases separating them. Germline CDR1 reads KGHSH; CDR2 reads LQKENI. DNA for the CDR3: TGTGCCAGCTCACCACTCCAGGGTAAAGGGGAGCAGTACTTC. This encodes CASSPLQGKGEQYF.

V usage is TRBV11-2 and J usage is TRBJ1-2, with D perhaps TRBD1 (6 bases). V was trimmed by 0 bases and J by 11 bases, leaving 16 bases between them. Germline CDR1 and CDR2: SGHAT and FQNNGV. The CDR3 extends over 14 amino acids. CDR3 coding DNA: TGTGCCAGCAGCTTAGAGGACTGGTCCAGGGGATACACCTTC. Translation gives CASSLEDWSRGYTF. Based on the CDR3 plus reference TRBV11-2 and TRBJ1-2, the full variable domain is EAGVAQSPRYKIIEKRQSVAFWCNPISGHATLYWYQQILGQGPKLLIQFQNNGVVDDSQLPKDRFSAERLKGVDSTLKIQPAKLEDSAVYLCASSLEDWSRGYTFGSGTRLTVV.